A single sample is the source of the 7 T cell receptor beta chains below, sequenced in a study of blood T cell repertoires in COVID-19. The data were produced by immunoSEQ multiplex PCR, yet TCRdb's version contains in-frame clones alone and is incomplete. There are under 300,000 clones in the sample; over 85% occur only once, and less than 2% lies in the top ten. The source material was PBMCs or T cells enriched from blood (not recorded which). All receptors derive from a woman aged 55-69 years who had recovered from COVID-19.

The chain combines TRBV28 with TRBJ2-2; the D gene is possibly TRBD2 (6 bases). Trimming cost V 8 bases and J 0 bases, with 13 bases left between them. The CDR3 spans 15 residues. Germline lookup yields CDR1 MDHEN and CDR2 SYDVKM. This chain's CDR3 is CASLGGAANTGELFF. The CDR3 DNA follows: TGTGCCAGCTTAGGCGGGGCTGCGAACACCGGGGAGCTGTTTTTT.

The rearrangement joins TRBV28 to TRBJ2-7, with TRBD2 matching over 7 bases. Germline CDR1 is MDHEN and CDR2 is SYDVKM. V dropped 5 bases and J dropped 9; count of bases not matched to a gene: 7. The CDR3 is 12 residues long. The CDR3 sequence is CASSRSPGGQYF. In nucleotides, the CDR3 is TGTGCCAGCAGTAGATCCCCGGGGGGGCAGTACTTC.

This clone was detected once. This rearrangement joins TRBV19 to TRBJ2-1; tentatively, D is TRBD1 (6 bases). The CDR3 runs 12 residues. CDR1 and CDR2 from the germline V gene are LNHDA and SQIVND (reference sequence). V was cut by 5 bases and J by 7 bases, with 9 bases left in between. The chain's CDR3 is CASSETGNEQFF. CDR3 DNA: TGTGCCAGTAGTGAAACAGGGAATGAGCAGTTCTTC. The full variable domain, rest sourced from reference TRBV19 and TRBJ2-1, is DGGITQSPKYLFRKEGQNVTLSCEQNLNHDAMYWYRQDPGQGLRLIYYSQIVNDFQKGDIAEGYSVSREKKESFPLTVTSAQKNPTAFYLCASSETGNEQFFGPGTRLTVL.

V usage is TRBV6-5 and J usage is TRBJ2-4, with a tentative D call TRBD2 (7 bases). Trimming took off 8 bases at V and 8 bases at J, with 13 bases between the two ends. Germline V gene lookup returns CDR1 MNHEY and CDR2 SVGAGI. This CDR3 comprises 12 residues. In nucleotides, the CDR3 is TGTGCCAGCGGGGGGGCTCATGACATTCAGTACTTC. Residues: CASGGAHDIQYF.

The chain combines TRBV19 with TRBJ1-1; 7 bases are a match to TRBD1. Germline-derived CDR1 and CDR2 are LNHDA and SQIVND (reference sequence). The CDR3 runs 12 residues. V was pared by 6 bases and J by 7 bases, with 5 bases of the junction left unmatched. As DNA, the CDR3 is TGTGCCAGTAGATCCGGGACAGATGAAGCTTTCTTT. Its protein product is CASRSGTDEAFF.

The chain joins TRBV27 to TRBJ1-6, with D maybe TRBD1 (5 bases). Germline CDR1 is MNHEY and CDR2 is SMNVEV (reference sequence). V was cut by 0 bases and J by 3 bases, with 9 bases left in between. CDR3 length: 16 amino acids. CDR3 protein: CASSLSGQVYNSPLHF. CDR3 coding DNA: TGTGCCAGCAGTTTATCTGGACAAGTCTATAATTCACCCCTCCACTTT.

The chain employs TRBV2 and TRBJ2-5, with D possibly TRBD2 on 6 matching bases. Germline values: CDR1 SNHLY, CDR2 FYNNEI. The CDR3 runs 13 residues. V dropped 8 bases and J dropped 7 bases, with 17 bases sitting between them. CDR3 sequence: CASGGLEGGTQYF. DNA of the CDR3: TGTGCCAGCGGGGGGTTGGAGGGAGGGACCCAGTACTTC.